The 27 T cell receptor beta chains below come from one sample, sequenced in a study of shared T cell receptors in the human thymus. Repertoires were generated with immunoSEQ multiplex PCR, while TCRdb's copy carries only in-frame clones and drops some. This table holds 650,000 to 950,000 clones, approximately 85% found once. This sample was also put to use in a study of human thymus T cells.

Sequenced sample: thymocytes. The receptor source for this set is a girl under three years old with a congenital heart defect.

The V gene is TRBV2, the J gene TRBJ2-7, with D possibly matching TRBD1 (5 bases). CDR1 is SNHLY, CDR2 FYNNEI, per germline. V was cut by 5 bases and J by 4 bases, with 21 bases left in between. This CDR3 spans 16 amino acids. CDR3 protein: CASSSSPTEELYEQYF. The CDR3 coding sequence is TGTGCCAGCAGTAGCAGCCCGACAGAGGAACTGTACGAGCAGTACTTC.

This clone was seen a handful of times. The chain uses TRBV6-1 and TRBJ1-2, with TRBD1 matching over 7 bases. The CDR3 extends over 15 amino acids. The germline CDR1 and CDR2 sequences are MNHNS and SASEGT. V shed 6 bases and J 5 bases; nucleotides not matched to a gene: 12. The CDR3 spells CASRPRDRIPYGYTF. In DNA form, the CDR3 reads TGTGCCAGCAGACCCAGGGACAGAATACCTTATGGCTACACCTTC.

This clone showed up just a few times. The V gene is TRBV30, the J gene TRBJ1-2; 9 nucleotides match TRBD1. The germline CDR1 and CDR2 sequences are GTSNPN and SVGIG (reference sequence). V lost 6 bases, J lost 9 bases, and 11 bases stayed unmatched. This CDR3 region has 13 residues. Here the CDR3 reads CACRSRDRDCYTF. The CDR3 nucleotides are TGTGCCTGCCGATCCCGGGACAGGGATTGCTACACCTTC.

This chain links TRBV27 with TRBJ1-2; no definite D call. CDR3 length equals 14 residues. Germline CDR1 MNHEY, CDR2 SMNVEV (reference sequence). V lost 5 bases to trimming and J lost 2 bases, with 12 bases between them. DNA of the CDR3: TGTGCCAGCAGTCCGCGGGGTGGGAACTATGGCTACACCTTC. Its translation is CASSPRGGNYGYTF.

The chain carries TRBV7-2 and TRBJ2-7; 7 nucleotides agree with TRBD2. The V gene end was trimmed by 3 bases and the J gene end by 5 bases; junction bases not matched to a gene: 10. Germline CDR1 is SGHTA and CDR2 is FQGNSA. The length of the CDR3 is 15 residues. The CDR3 region has the DNA TGTGCCAGCAGCTTGCCCGGACTAGTCGTCCACGAGCAGTACTTC. Translating gives CASSLPGLVVHEQYF. The full variable domain, rest sourced from reference TRBV7-2 and TRBJ2-7, is GAGVSQSPSNKVTEKGKDVELRCDPISGHTALYWYRQSLGQGLEFLIYFQGNSAPDKSGLPSDRFSAERTGGSVSTLTIQRTQQEDSAVYLCASSLPGLVVHEQYFGPGTRLTVT.

J is TRBJ2-5 and V is TRBV2, with a tentative D call TRBD1 (6 bases). This CDR3 is built from 14 residues. From germline, CDR1 is SNHLY and CDR2 FYNNEI. The ends were cut back, 2 bases at V and 5 bases at J, with 12 bases in the middle. The CDR3 loop is CASSEYRAEETQYF. As DNA, the CDR3 is TGTGCCAGCAGTGAATACAGGGCGGAGGAGACCCAGTACTTC.

The V gene is TRBV7-3, the J gene TRBJ2-7; TRBD2 might be the D (6 bases). The CDR3 length is 17 residues. Germline loops: CDR1 SGHTA, CDR2 FQGTGA. V lost 4 bases and J lost 7, with 26 bases in between. The CDR3 nucleotides are TGTGCCAGCAGCTCGAAGGCCGTCGAGAGGGCAGGAGGGGAGCAGTACTTC. Amino acids: CASSSKAVERAGGEQYF.

This clone showed up just once. The chain combines TRBV7-9 with TRBJ2-7; maybe TRBD1 (6 bases). Germline lookup yields CDR1 SEHNR and CDR2 FQNEAQ (reference sequence). The CDR3 runs to 17 residues. The ends were cut back, 5 bases at V and 0 bases at J, with 20 bases in the middle. The DNA for the CDR3 is TGTGCCAGCAGCCCACCAACCGGGACACCCAGCTCCTACGAGCAGTACTTC. This sequence encodes CASSPPTGTPSSYEQYF.

The chain combines TRBV18 with TRBJ1-1; unclear D gene. With 2 bases removed from V and 0 bases from J, the gap between germline ends came to 16 bases. Germline lookup yields CDR1 KGHSH and CDR2 LQKENI. The CDR3 loop spans 17 amino acids. The CDR3 loop reads CASSPRKSGLMNTEAFF. The DNA for the CDR3 is TGTGCCAGCTCACCAAGGAAGTCAGGCCTTATGAACACTGAAGCTTTCTTT.

The chain uses TRBV7-2 and TRBJ2-1; 7 nucleotides line up with TRBD2. Germline assignment: CDR1 SGHTA and CDR2 FQGNSA. The CDR3 is made up of 17 amino acids. V shed 5 bases and J 3 bases; nucleotides not matched to a gene: 13. The CDR3 here is CASSRPDRDYIYNEQFF. In nucleotides, the CDR3 is TGTGCCAGCAGCCGCCCAGACCGGGACTATATCTACAATGAGCAGTTCTTC.

The genes are TRBV19 and TRBJ1-1, with TRBD1 as a possible D gene (6 bases). V was pared by 9 bases and J by 7 bases, with 15 bases between. The CDR3 runs 12 residues. Germline lookup yields CDR1 LNHDA and CDR2 SQIVND (reference sequence). CDR3 protein: CASRPGGYEAFF. As DNA, the CDR3 is TGTGCCAGCCGACCGGGGGGCTATGAAGCTTTCTTT.

This clone was observed a handful of times. The CDR3 DNA reads TGCGCCAGCAGCCATATGGACAGGGACCCCCCCAACACCGGGGAGCTGTTTTTT. It is translated as CASSHMDRDPPNTGELFF. The chain employs TRBV4-1 and TRBJ2-2; 8 bases are a match to TRBD1. The J segment lost 2 bases and the V segment lost 3 bases, leaving 11 bases of the junction unmatched. The CDR3 totals 18 residues. Germline V gene data show CDR1 as MGHRA and CDR2 as YSYEKL.

V is TRBV13 and J is TRBJ2-7, with D possibly being TRBD2 (6 bases). This CDR3 is 15 amino acids long. The V end was cut by 7 bases, the J end by 0 bases, with 16 bases between. The germline CDR1 and CDR2 sequences are PRHDT and FYEKMQ (reference sequence). Here the CDR3 DNA reads TGTGCCAGCATGGGGGTCGGGACTGCCTCCTACGAGCAGTACTTC. Translating it yields CASMGVGTASYEQYF.

This chain connects TRBV5-1 to TRBJ2-7, with D perhaps matching TRBD1 (8 bases). The CDR3 covers 20 residues. Trimming cost V 0 bases and J 2 bases, with 27 bases left between them. The germline CDR1 and CDR2 sequences are SGHRS and YFSETQ. The CDR3 DNA sequence: TGCGCCAGCAGCTTGGGGGGGGGACAGGCGACGCTAACGGGAGCCTACGAGCAGTACTTC. Residues: CASSLGGGQATLTGAYEQYF.

CDR3 protein: CASSDYPPPRNNTIYF. CDR3 DNA sequence: TGTGCCAGCAGTGATTATCCCCCCCCCAGAAACAACACCATATATTTT. V gene TRBV6-1 combines with J gene TRBJ1-3; D call uncertain. Germline CDR1 reads MNHNS; CDR2 reads SASEGT. V was clipped by 3 bases and J by 7 bases, with 19 bases between them. The length of the CDR3 is 16 residues.

The chain combines TRBV12-2 with TRBJ1-2; the table's D call, TRBD1, was not checked against the DNA. TRBV12-2 is designated a pseudogene. This CDR3 is 14 amino acids long. Here the CDR3 reads CAEWTGSRIYGYTF. The CDR3 DNA is TGTGCAGAGTGGACAGGGTCTCGGATCTATGGCTACACCTTC.

This chain uses TRBV14 with TRBJ2-5; weak D call: TRBD2 (8 bases). The V end lost 1 base, the J end lost 3 bases, and 24 bases lay between the germline ends. The CDR3 sequence is 19 residues long. Looked up from germline, CDR1 is SGHDN and CDR2 is FVKESK. The DNA for the CDR3 is TGTGCCAGCAGCCAAGTTTTAAGCGGGGGAGGGGGCTATGAAGAGACCCAGTACTTC. This encodes CASSQVLSGGGGYEETQYF.

The chain has TRBV19 and TRBJ1-1; 7 bases agree with TRBD1. Germline CDR1 and CDR2: LNHDA and SQIVND (reference sequence). J gave up 6 bases and V 10 bases, and 20 bases lay outside the gene matches. This CDR3 has 16 amino acids. This CDR3 is CATAGEGGLELSEAFF. The CDR3 DNA follows: TGTGCCACTGCCGGGGAAGGGGGCCTGGAACTTTCTGAAGCTTTCTTT.

The chain uses TRBV7-8 and TRBJ1-5; D remains ambiguous. The CDR3 covers 13 residues. Germline-derived CDR1 and CDR2 are SGHVS and FQNEAQ. V shed 2 bases and J shed 3 bases, with 5 bases lying between them. The CDR3 sequence is CASSLSVNQPQHF. As DNA, the CDR3 is TGTGCCAGCAGCTTATCCGTCAATCAGCCCCAGCATTTT.

This chain links TRBV4-2 with TRBJ2-5; 10 bases are shared with TRBD1. There are 17 residues in the CDR3. V was pared by 1 base and J by 11 bases, with 16 bases of the junction left unmatched. Germline values: CDR1 LGHNA, CDR2 YNFKEQ. CDR3 DNA: TGTGCCAGCAGCCAAGGCCCCCTGTGGGACAGGGGTTTATTGCAGTACTTC. Its protein is CASSQGPLWDRGLLQYF.

This chain links TRBV18 with TRBJ2-1; a possible D gene is TRBD1 (5 bases). V shed 3 bases and J shed 8 bases, with 11 bases lying between them. The V gene's germline CDR1 is KGHSH and CDR2 LQKENI. The CDR3 has 13 amino acids. The CDR3, as DNA: TGTGCCAGCTCACCGGCAGGGTCCGATGAGCAGTTCTTC. Translation gives CASSPAGSDEQFF.

The gene calls are TRBV28 and TRBJ2-1; D ambiguous. The CDR3 contains 10 residues. The ends were cut back, 6 bases at V and 5 bases at J, with 2 bases in the middle. Germline assignment: CDR1 MDHEN and CDR2 SYDVKM. The DNA for the CDR3 is TGTGCCAGCAGCGACAATGAGCAGTTCTTC. It translates to CASSDNEQFF.

This sequence joins TRBV4-1 and TRBJ1-4; perhaps TRBD1 as D (6 bases). Germline-derived CDR1 and CDR2 are MGHRA and YSYEKL. The ends were cut back, 4 bases at V and 7 bases at J, with 13 bases in the middle. The CDR3 length is 14 residues. This CDR3 reads CASSPQGRGEKLFF. The CDR3 bases are TGCGCCAGCAGCCCTCAGGGGCGAGGTGAAAAACTGTTTTTT.

In this sample, this clone turned up a few times. The chain couples TRBV29-1 to TRBJ1-2; D remains unclear. Trimming pared 1 base from V and 6 bases from J, leaving 6 bases between. Germline CDR1 and CDR2: SQVTM and ANQGSEA. The CDR3 has 11 amino acids. CDR3 protein: CSVEVVNGYTF. The CDR3 bases are TGCAGCGTTGAAGTAGTGAATGGCTACACCTTC.

This chain joins TRBV29-1 and TRBJ1-3; maybe TRBD1 (6 bases). This CDR3 has 14 residues. V was trimmed by 6 bases and J by 0 bases, leaving 12 bases between them. Germline assignment: CDR1 SQVTM and CDR2 ANQGSEA. The DNA for the CDR3 is TGCAGCGTATCTGGACAGAGCTCTGGAAACACCATATATTTT. Translating gives CSVSGQSSGNTIYF.

This chain connects TRBV7-9 to TRBJ2-1, with unresolved D. The V gene lost 4 bases and the J gene lost 4 bases, with 5 bases spanning the gap. Per the germline V gene, CDR1 is SEHNR and CDR2 is FQNEAQ (reference sequence). This CDR3 has 12 amino acids. The CDR3 reads CASSSKYNEQFF. CDR3 sequence (DNA): TGTGCCAGCAGCTCTAAATACAATGAGCAGTTCTTC. Full variable domain (outside the CDR3, taken from reference TRBV7-9 and TRBJ2-1): DTGVSQNPRHKITKRGQNVTFRCDPISEHNRLYWYRQTLGQGPEFLTYFQNEAQLEKSRLLSDRFSAERPKGSFSTLEIQRTEQGDSAMYLCASSSKYNEQFFGPGTRLTVL.

This chain connects TRBV19 to TRBJ2-7; 7 nucleotides line up with TRBD1. V trimming: 5 bases; J trimming: 5 bases; junction bases outside the gene matches: 12. In germline, CDR1 is LNHDA, CDR2 SQIVND (reference sequence). This CDR3 is 15 amino acids long. The CDR3 DNA sequence: TGTGCCAGTAGTCGTCGACCCGGACAGGAACACGAGCAGTACTTC. This sequence encodes CASSRRPGQEHEQYF.